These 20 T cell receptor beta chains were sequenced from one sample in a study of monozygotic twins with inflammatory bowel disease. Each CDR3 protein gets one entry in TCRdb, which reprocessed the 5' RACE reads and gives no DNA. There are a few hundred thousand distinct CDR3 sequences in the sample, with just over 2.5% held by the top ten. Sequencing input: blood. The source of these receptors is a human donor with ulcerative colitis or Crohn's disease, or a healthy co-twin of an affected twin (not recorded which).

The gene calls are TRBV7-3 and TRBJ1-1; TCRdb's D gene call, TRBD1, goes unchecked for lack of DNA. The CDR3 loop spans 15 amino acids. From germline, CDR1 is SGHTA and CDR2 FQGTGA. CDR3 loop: CASSSSPYREAEAFF.

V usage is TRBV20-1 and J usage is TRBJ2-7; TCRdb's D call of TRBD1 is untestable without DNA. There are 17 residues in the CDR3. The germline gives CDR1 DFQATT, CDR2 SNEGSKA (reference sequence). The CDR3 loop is CSARDLRPGQGAFGQYF.

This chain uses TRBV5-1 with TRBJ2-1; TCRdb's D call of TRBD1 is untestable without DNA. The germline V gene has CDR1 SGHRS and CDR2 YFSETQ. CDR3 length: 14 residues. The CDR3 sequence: CASKGEGAAWEQFF.

The CDR3 reads CASSERTSGGPYEQYF. The chain is built from TRBV5-1 and TRBJ2-7; the TCRdb D gene call, TRBD2, has no DNA to confirm it. Germline loops: CDR1 SGHRS, CDR2 YFSETQ. The CDR3 spans 16 residues.

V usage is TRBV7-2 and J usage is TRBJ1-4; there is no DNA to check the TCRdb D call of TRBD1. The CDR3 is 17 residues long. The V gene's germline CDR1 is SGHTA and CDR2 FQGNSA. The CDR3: CASSATGQSATNEKLFF.

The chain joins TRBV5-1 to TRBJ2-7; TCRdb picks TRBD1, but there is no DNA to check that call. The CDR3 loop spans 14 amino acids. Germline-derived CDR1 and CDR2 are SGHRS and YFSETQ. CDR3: CASSSRDRDYEQYF.

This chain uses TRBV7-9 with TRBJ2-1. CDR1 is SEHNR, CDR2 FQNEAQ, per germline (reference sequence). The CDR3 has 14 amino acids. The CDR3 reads CASSLTDGVHEQFF.

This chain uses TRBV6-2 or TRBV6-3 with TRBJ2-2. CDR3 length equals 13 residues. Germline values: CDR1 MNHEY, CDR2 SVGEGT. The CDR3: CASSFINTGELFF.

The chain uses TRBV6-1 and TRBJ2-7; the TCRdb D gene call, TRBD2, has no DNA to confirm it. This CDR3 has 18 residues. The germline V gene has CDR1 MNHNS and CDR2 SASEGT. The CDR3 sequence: CASSEAHAGGGISYEQYF.

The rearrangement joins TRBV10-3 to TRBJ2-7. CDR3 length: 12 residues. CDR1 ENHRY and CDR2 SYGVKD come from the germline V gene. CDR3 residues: CAISGRAYEQYF.

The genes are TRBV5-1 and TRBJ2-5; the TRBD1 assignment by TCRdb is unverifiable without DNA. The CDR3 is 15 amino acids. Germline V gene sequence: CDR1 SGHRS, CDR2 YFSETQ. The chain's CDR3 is CASSNPTGSPETQYF.

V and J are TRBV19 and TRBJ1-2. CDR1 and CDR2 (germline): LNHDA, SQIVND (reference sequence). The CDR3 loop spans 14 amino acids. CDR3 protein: CASSMGLGNYGYTF.

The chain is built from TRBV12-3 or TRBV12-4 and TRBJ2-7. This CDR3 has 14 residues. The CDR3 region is CASSFMGGPNEQYF.

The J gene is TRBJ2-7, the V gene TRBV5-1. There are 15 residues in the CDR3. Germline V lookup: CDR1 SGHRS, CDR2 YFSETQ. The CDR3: CASSLAGIVQYEQYF. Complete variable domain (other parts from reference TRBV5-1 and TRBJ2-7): KAGVTQTPRYLIKTRGQQVTLSCSPISGHRSVSWYQQTPGQGLQFLFEYFSETQRNKGNFPGRFSGRQFSNSRSEMNVSTLELGDSALYLCASSLAGIVQYEQYFGPGTRLTVT.

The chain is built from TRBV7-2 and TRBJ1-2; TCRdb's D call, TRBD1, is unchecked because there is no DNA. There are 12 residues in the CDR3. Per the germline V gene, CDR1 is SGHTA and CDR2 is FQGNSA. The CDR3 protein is CASSNRNGGYTF.

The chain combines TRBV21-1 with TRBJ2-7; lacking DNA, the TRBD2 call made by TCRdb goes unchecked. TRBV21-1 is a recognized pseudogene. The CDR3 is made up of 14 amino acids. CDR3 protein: CASSMASGPYEQYF.

The CDR3 is CSAYVGRRGAKNIQYF. The chain recombines TRBV20-1 with TRBJ2-4; TCRdb reports TRBD1, a call that lacks DNA to check it against. The length of the CDR3 is 16 residues. Per germline, CDR1 DFQATT and CDR2 SNEGSKA (reference sequence).

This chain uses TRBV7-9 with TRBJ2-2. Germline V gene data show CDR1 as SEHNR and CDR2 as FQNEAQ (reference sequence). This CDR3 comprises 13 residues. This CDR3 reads CASSVQNTGELFF.

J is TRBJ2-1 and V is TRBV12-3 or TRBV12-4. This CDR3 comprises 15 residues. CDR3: CASRGTGSSYNEQFF.

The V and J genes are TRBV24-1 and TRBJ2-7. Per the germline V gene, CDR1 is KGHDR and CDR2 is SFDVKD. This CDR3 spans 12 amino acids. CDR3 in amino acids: CATSREAGEQYF.